These 28 T cell receptor beta chains came from one sample sequenced in a study of regulatory T cells in long-lasting Graves disease. Building of the TCR beta libraries involved iRepertoire HTBI primers and Arm-PCR of CDR3 regions. TCRdb reprocessed the multiplex PCR reads via MiXCR and lists one record per CDR3 protein. The sample shows under 450,000 distinct CDR3 sequences, approximately 25% of them seen only once. Indicated time point: persistent/refractory GD, antithyroid drugs over 5 years with positive TRAb. The TCR library used RNA extracted from PBMCs. The source was peripheral blood mononuclear cells (PBMCs), collected when the disease was refractory, from a patient treated with antithyroid drugs. The source of these receptors is a woman between 35 and 50 years old with Graves disease.

The rearrangement uses TRBV6-1 and TRBJ2-4; D is undetermined. Germline V lookup: CDR1 MNHNS, CDR2 SASEGT. Trimming left V 6 bases short and J 0 bases short, with 18 bases between. The CDR3 loop spans 17 amino acids. The CDR3 reads CASRPPYSLLAKNIQYF. CDR3 DNA sequence: TGTGCCAGCAGACCCCCCTACAGTTTACTAGCCAAAAACATTCAGTACTTC.

DNA for the CDR3: TGTGCCAGCAGCGACAGCCTAGCGGGAGGGAATGAGCAGTTCTTC. Translation: CASSDSLAGGNEQFF. This chain joins TRBV7-9 and TRBJ2-1; 12 bases align to TRBD2. Per the germline V gene, CDR1 is SEHNR and CDR2 is FQNEAQ (reference sequence). The V gene end was trimmed by 5 bases and the J gene end by 7 bases; junction bases not matched to a gene: 6. CDR3 length: 15 residues.

CDR3 residues: CSARDELSGRRTGELFF. The CDR3 region has the DNA TGCAGTGCTAGGGACGAACTAAGCGGGAGACGGACCGGGGAGCTGTTTTTT. The chain joins TRBV20-1 to TRBJ2-2; 8 nucleotides match TRBD2. Germline V gene sequence: CDR1 DFQATT, CDR2 SNEGSKA (reference sequence). The CDR3 is 17 residues long. The junction had 14 bases not matched to a gene; V was cut back by 3 bases and J by 5 bases.

At least ten counts were recorded for this clonotype. The CDR3 loop is CASSHGTGVGYTF. The CDR3 nucleotides read TGTGCCAGCAGCCACGGGACAGGGGTTGGCTACACCTTC. The V gene is TRBV6-1, the J gene TRBJ1-2; 10 bases are shared with TRBD1. Unmatched junction bases numbered 5, after V lost 6 bases and J lost 7 bases. The CDR3 loop spans 13 amino acids. Per germline, CDR1 MNHNS and CDR2 SASEGT.

This clonotype came up many times. The chain recombines TRBV6-1 with TRBJ2-5; TRBD2 agrees at 7 bases. Germline CDR1 is MNHNS and CDR2 is SASEGT. V shed 4 bases and J 7 bases; nucleotides not matched to a gene: 12. This CDR3 spans 15 amino acids. CDR3 amino acids: CASSGGWTRLGTQYF. The CDR3 DNA is TGTGCCAGCAGTGGTGGCTGGACTAGACTTGGGACCCAGTACTTC.

The chain has TRBV10-3 and TRBJ1-1; 11 bases line up with TRBD1. The junction had 4 bases not matched to a gene; V was cut back by 4 bases and J by 6 bases. Germline loops: CDR1 ENHRY, CDR2 SYGVKD. The CDR3 runs 14 residues. The CDR3 nucleotides are TGTGCCATCAGTGGACGGACAGGGGGCGCTGAAGCTTTCTTT. It encodes CAISGRTGGAEAFF.

This clonotype was found many times. This chain links TRBV5-1 with TRBJ1-5; D remains unclear. Deletions cut 0 bases from V and 7 bases from J, with 5 bases between. The CDR3 covers 12 residues. CDR1 and CDR2 (germline): SGHRS, YFSETQ. The CDR3 DNA sequence: TGCGCCAGCAGCTTGGCCCAGCAGCCCCAGCATTTT. Translated, it gives CASSLAQQPQHF.

This clonotype was counted ten times or more. CDR3 coding DNA: TGTGCCAGCAGCTTAGGTCTCAGTCCCACTGAAGCTTTCTTT. Its translation: CASSLGLSPTEAFF. The chain couples TRBV7-8 to TRBJ1-1; D unclear. V dropped 1 base and J dropped 4 bases, with 10 bases sitting between them. CDR3 length: 14 residues. Germline V gene sequence: CDR1 SGHVS, CDR2 FQNEAQ. Combining the CDR3 with reference TRBV7-8 and TRBJ1-1 gives the whole variable domain GAGVSQSPRYKVAKRGQDVALRCDPISGHVSLFWYQQALGQGPEFLTYFQNEAQLDKSGLPSDRFFAERPEGSVSTLKIQRTQQEDSAVYLCASSLGLSPTEAFFGQGTRLTVV.

This clonotype was recorded many times. The chain joins TRBV12-3 or TRBV12-4 to TRBJ2-5; 9 bases are shared with TRBD2. The CDR3 covers 14 residues. V shed 1 base, J shed 4 bases, and the junction held 1 base outside the gene matches. As DNA, the CDR3 is TGTGCCAGCAGTTTAGAACTAGCGGGAGAGACCCAGTACTTC. Residues: CASSLELAGETQYF.

This clonotype was observed at least ten times. The V gene is TRBV27, the J gene TRBJ2-7; 7 bases match TRBD2. The V segment lost 3 bases and the J segment 4 bases; nucleotides outside the gene matches: 9. Germline CDR1 MNHEY, CDR2 SMNVEV (reference sequence). The CDR3 extends over 15 amino acids. CDR3 in amino acids: CASSFSGLVLYEQYF. CDR3 sequence (DNA): TGTGCCAGCAGTTTTAGCGGGCTAGTCTTATACGAGCAGTACTTC.

The rearrangement uses TRBV5-1 and TRBJ2-7; D is uncertain. The CDR3 spans 13 residues. Germline CDR1 reads SGHRS; CDR2 reads YFSETQ. V was clipped by 4 bases and J by 2 bases, with 10 bases between them. The CDR3 protein is CASSGYSAYEQYF. The CDR3 DNA reads TGCGCCAGCAGCGGCTACTCCGCCTACGAGCAGTACTTC.

As to this clonotype: Being one base from a much bigger clone, this may be a read error. The gene calls are TRBV5-1 and TRBJ1-1; the D gene is possibly TRBD1 (5 bases). CDR3 length: 16 amino acids. Per germline, CDR1 SGHRS and CDR2 YFSETQ. The CDR3 loop reads CASSLPGREKNTEAYF. Here the CDR3 DNA reads TGCGCCAGCAGCTTACCGGGACGGGAAAAGAACACTGAAGCTTACTTT.

This rearrangement joins TRBV28 to TRBJ2-3; 7 nucleotides line up with TRBD2. Germline V gene sequence: CDR1 MDHEN, CDR2 SYDVKM. The CDR3 loop spans 14 amino acids. V lost 4 bases to trimming and J lost 6 bases; unmatched junction nucleotides: 7. DNA of the CDR3: TGTGCCAGCAGTTCAGCGGGAAGGGTGGATACGCAGTATTTT. Residues: CASSSAGRVDTQYF.

This clonotype was recorded at least ten times. The chain employs TRBV2 and TRBJ1-3; the D is unclear. The CDR3 is 12 amino acids. V lost 7 bases and J lost 7, with 11 bases in between. CDR1 SNHLY and CDR2 FYNNEI come from the germline V gene. Here the CDR3 DNA reads TGTGCCAGCAATAGCAATGGGAACACCATATATTTT. Its protein product is CASNSNGNTIYF.

This clonotype was detected ten times or more. This chain joins TRBV28 and TRBJ1-2; D is uncertain. Germline values: CDR1 MDHEN, CDR2 SYDVKM. Between the trimmed V and J ends, which lost 1 base and 8 bases, there was a span of 11 bases. This CDR3 region has 13 residues. CDR3 DNA: TGTGCCAGCAGTTTATTGCATTACCGAGGCTACACCTTC. It yields the protein CASSLLHYRGYTF.

As concerns this clonotype: A much larger clone lies a single base off, so this may be a read error. Here the CDR3 omits its conserved ending phenylalanine or tryptophan, so a read error is the likely source. The genes are TRBV29-1 and TRBJ2-7; D remains unclear. V shed 4 bases and J shed 5 bases, with 12 bases lying between them. This CDR3 has 12 amino acids. Germline V gene data show CDR1 as SQVTM and CDR2 as ANQGSEA. CDR3 in DNA: TGCAGCGTTGCTCACTTAATCGACGAGCAGTACCTC. It yields the protein CSVAHLIDEQYL.

This clonotype was recorded at least ten times. The CDR3 is CASRDPFRDREKLFF. The DNA of the CDR3 is TGTGCCAGTCGCGATCCTTTCAGGGATCGAGAAAAACTGTTTTTT. The chain employs TRBV12-3 or TRBV12-4 and TRBJ1-4; possibly TRBD1 for D (5 bases). V was shortened by 9 bases and J by 8 bases, with 22 bases between the two germline ends. This CDR3 is built from 15 residues.

CDR3 DNA sequence: TGTGCCAGCAGTTTCAGGGCCAGACCCTACGAGCAGTACTTC. This translates into CASSFRARPYEQYF. This rearrangement joins TRBV27 to TRBJ2-7, with D perhaps TRBD1 (5 bases). Trimming removed 3 bases at V and 2 bases at J, with 11 bases between. This CDR3 has 14 amino acids. Germline-derived CDR1 and CDR2 are MNHEY and SMNVEV (reference sequence).

The chain uses TRBV2 and TRBJ2-7, with 13 bases fitting TRBD2. Per germline, CDR1 SNHLY and CDR2 FYNNEI. Trimming at V came to 9 bases and at J to 6 bases, leaving 5 bases not matched to a gene. The CDR3 totals 13 residues. The CDR3: CARGTSGNSEQYF. DNA for the CDR3: TGTGCCAGGGGGACTAGCGGGAATAGCGAGCAGTACTTC. Combining the CDR3 with reference TRBV2 and TRBJ2-7 gives the whole variable domain EPEVTQTPSHQVTQMGQEVILRCVPISNHLYFYWYRQILGQKVEFLVSFYNNEISEKSEIFDDQFSVERPDGSNFTLKIRSTKLEDSAMYFCARGTSGNSEQYFGPGTRLTVT.

For this clonotype: A much more abundant neighbour one base away suggests this may be a read error. CDR3 protein: CASSQDVMYQETQYF. The CDR3 coding sequence is TGTGCCAGCAGCCAAGATGTTATGTACCAAGAGACCCAGTACTTC. The chain recombines TRBV3-1 with TRBJ2-5; no definite D call. The CDR3 is 15 residues long. Trimming removed 0 bases from V and 0 bases from J, with 8 bases in between. Germline values: CDR1 LGHDT, CDR2 YNNKEL (reference sequence).

This clonotype was detected many times. The rearrangement joins TRBV20-1 to TRBJ1-5; no reliable D call. In germline, CDR1 is DFQATT, CDR2 SNEGSKA (reference sequence). Trimming pared 1 base from V and 7 bases from J, leaving 11 bases between. This CDR3 is built from 13 residues. The CDR3 here is CSARALGLQPQHF. CDR3 DNA sequence: TGCAGTGCTAGAGCACTCGGGCTCCAGCCCCAGCATTTT.

The chain combines TRBV6-1 with TRBJ2-5; 9 bases align to TRBD2. The germline V gene encodes CDR1 MNHNS and CDR2 SASEGT. This CDR3 has 16 residues. Trimming removed 4 bases from V and 6 bases from J; junction bases left unmatched: 12. The CDR3 nucleotides are TGTGCCAGCAGTGGGTGGGTAGCGGGAGTTCGGAAGACCCAGTACTTC. It translates to CASSGWVAGVRKTQYF.

This clonotype was observed at least ten times. V gene TRBV28 combines with J gene TRBJ2-7; 7 bases map to TRBD1. There are 16 residues in the CDR3. CDR1 MDHEN and CDR2 SYDVKM come from the germline V gene. V was pared by 5 bases and J by 2 bases, with 12 bases of the junction left unmatched. In DNA, the CDR3 is TGTGCCAGCAGTACCCCAGACAGGGTTAGGACCTACGAGCAGTACTTC. It is translated as CASSTPDRVRTYEQYF.

Notes on this clonotype: It may be a read error: a sequence one base away is much more abundant. The genes are TRBV27 and TRBJ2-7; 13 bases align to TRBD2. Per the germline V gene, CDR1 is MNHEY and CDR2 is SMNVEV (reference sequence). This CDR3 spans 14 amino acids. The V gene end was trimmed by 9 bases and the J gene end by 7 bases; junction bases not matched to a gene: 9. CDR3 nucleotides: TGTGCCAGTGCCGAGACTAGCGGGAGGATAGAGCAGTACTTC. Translation: CASAETSGRIEQYF.

This clonotype was detected many times. In nucleotides, the CDR3 is TGTGCCAGCAGTGAAATGGGAATGGGGACCCAGTACTTC. Its translation is CASSEMGMGTQYF. V usage is TRBV2 and J usage is TRBJ2-5, with unresolved D. The CDR3 length is 13 residues. Germline V lookup: CDR1 SNHLY, CDR2 FYNNEI. V was shortened by 2 bases and J by 7 bases, with 11 bases between the two germline ends.

V and J are TRBV5-5 and TRBJ1-1; 7 nucleotides line up with TRBD1. The germline V gene has CDR1 SGHKS and CDR2 YYEKEE (reference sequence). This CDR3 spans 15 amino acids. Trimming at V came to 5 bases and at J to 0 bases, leaving 7 bases not matched to a gene. The CDR3, as DNA: TGTGCCAGCAGTGTTACCGGGACAGTGAACACTGAAGCTTTCTTT. Its translation: CASSVTGTVNTEAFF. The variable domain in full, with the rest retrieved from reference TRBV5-5 and TRBJ1-1, is DAGVTQSPTHLIKTRGQQVTLRCSPISGHKSVSWYQQVLGQGPQFIFQYYEKEERGRGNFPDRFSARQFPNYSSELNVNALLLGDSALYLCASSVTGTVNTEAFFGQGTRLTVV.

This clonotype was recorded a few times. The chain joins TRBV28 to TRBJ2-6; D is unclear. The CDR3 length is 19 residues. V dropped 2 bases and J dropped 2 bases, with 19 bases sitting between them. In germline, CDR1 is MDHEN, CDR2 SYDVKM. As DNA, the CDR3 is TGTGCCAGCAGTTTACCGGGCAGTAAAGGGTTCGCTGGGGCCAACGTCCTGACTTTC. It yields the protein CASSLPGSKGFAGANVLTF.

This clonotype was seen many times. V is TRBV6-2 or TRBV6-3 and J is TRBJ1-1, with D possibly being TRBD1 (6 bases). The V end lost 6 bases, the J end lost 6 bases, and 17 bases lay between the germline ends. This CDR3 comprises 14 residues. Germline assignment: CDR1 MNHEY and CDR2 SVGEGT. The CDR3 reads CASSGVGAGSEAFF. CDR3 bases: TGTGCCAGCAGCGGAGTGGGGGCGGGGTCTGAAGCTTTCTTT.